This is a list of T cell receptor beta chains from one sample in a study of T cell changes during pregnancy in multiple sclerosis. Measured with immunoSEQ multiplex PCR; TCRdb has only the in-frame clones, and not every one. The table shows approximately 97,000 clones, with 90% occurring only once. The sequencing used peripheral blood, collected in the second trimester of pregnancy. The receptors were gathered from a female donor in good health, enrolled as a control in a pregnancy study. Each CDR3 is given with its conserved first and last residue. The D gene is left open where the match is weak. Clone sizes are given selectively: once, few, many, or a class where the clone is expanded.

CDR3nt,CDR3aa,j_gene,d_gene,v_gene,abundance
TGTGCCAGCAGCGTAGGCGGCACTCCAGACACAGATACGCAGTATTTT,CASSVGGTPDTDTQYF,TRBJ2-3,-,TRBV9,-
TGTGCCAGCAGCGTATGGGACAGGGGGCAGAACGGGGAGCTGTTTTTT,CASSVWDRGQNGELFF,TRBJ2-2,TRBD1,TRBV9,-
TGTGCCAGCAGTTACTCGATCAGCTCCTATAATTCACCCCTCCACTTT,CASSYSISSYNSPLHF,TRBJ1-6,-,TRBV6-5,once
TGTGCCAGCAGTTACGGGGCCGGAGACAATCAGCCCCAGCATTTT,CASSYGAGDNQPQHF,TRBJ1-5,-,TRBV6-6,-
TGTGCCAGCAGCTTGGACGAGAATCCCTACGAGCAGTACTTC,CASSLDENPYEQYF,TRBJ2-7,-,TRBV5-6,once
TGTGCCAGCTCACCTTTGGTCTTGACTAGCGGGAGCTACGAGCAGTACTTC,CASSPLVLTSGSYEQYF,TRBJ2-7,TRBD2,TRBV18,once
TGTGCCAGCAGCTTGAGGGCGACTGGGACTGAAGCTTTCTTT,CASSLRATGTEAFF,TRBJ1-1,-,TRBV6-6,few
TGTGCCAGCAGTGCGTACCAAACGGGGGGCACTGAAGCTTTCTTT,CASSAYQTGGTEAFF,TRBJ1-1,-,TRBV6-1,-
TGTGCCAGCAGCCTCACGACAGGGGTGGGAATAAAGGCTGAAGCTTTCTTT,CASSLTTGVGIKAEAFF,TRBJ1-1,TRBD1,TRBV7-9,once
TGTGCCAGCAGCTTAGCCCCAGGGGACGCCTATGGCTACACCTTC,CASSLAPGDAYGYTF,TRBJ1-2,-,TRBV7-6,once
TGTGCCAGCAGTTACGGACAGGGGGAAGAAACCTACGAGCAGTACTTC,CASSYGQGEETYEQYF,TRBJ2-7,TRBD1,TRBV6-6,-
TGTGCCAGCAGAGTCACAGGGTATGATGGAGAGACCCAGTACTTC,CASRVTGYDGETQYF,TRBJ2-5,-,TRBV7-9,-
TGTGCCAGCAGCCTCCCAGGAGGGAGGGCCGGGGAGCTGTTTTTT,CASSLPGGRAGELFF,TRBJ2-2,TRBD2,TRBV14,-
TGTGCCAGCAGAGCAGACAGCGCTGAAGCTTTCTTT,CASRADSAEAFF,TRBJ1-1,-,TRBV7-6,-
TGTGCCAGCAGTTACTCGGCAGGCCAGTATAATTCACCCCTCCACTTT,CASSYSAGQYNSPLHF,TRBJ1-6,-,TRBV6-5,-
TGTGCCAGCAATTTCCAGGGGGGTCGGAGGGGAGACGAGCAGTACTTC,CASNFQGGRRGDEQYF,TRBJ2-7,-,TRBV28,-